These T cell receptor beta chains were read from a single sample in a study of T cells in Graves' hyperthyroidism and ophthalmopathy. TCRdb independently ran MiXCR on the multiplex PCR reads; one entry per CDR3 protein. This table has about 270,000 distinct CDR3 sequences, approximately 25% appearing once. Sequenced material: blood. The receptors here all came from a middle-aged woman with Graves' ophthalmopathy. Both conserved end residues are part of each CDR3. The D gene is left open where the match is weak. The listing skips clone size in some rows; elsewhere it reads once, few, many or a size class.

d_gene,abundance,j_gene,v_gene,CDR3aa,CDR3nt
NA,many,TRBJ2-3,TRBV12-3/TRBV12-4,CASSLLRPTDTQYF,TGTGCCAGCAGTTTATTGCGACCCACAGATACGCAGTATTTT
NA,NA,TRBJ2-5,TRBV6-2/TRBV6-3,CASSRTEQETQYF,TGTGCCAGCAGTAGGACAGAACAAGAGACCCAGTACTTC
TRBD1,NA,TRBJ2-7,TRBV9,CASSVAQGNYEQYF,TGTGCCAGCAGCGTAGCACAGGGGAACTACGAGCAGTACTTC
NA,many,TRBJ2-2,TRBV9,CASSVLPESNTGELFF,TGTGCCAGCAGCGTTCTCCCAGAGTCGAACACCGGGGAGCTGTTTTTT
NA,many,TRBJ1-1,TRBV2,CALNKRGYMNTEAFF,TGTGCCCTCAATAAACGGGGGTACATGAACACTGAAGCTTTCTTT
TRBD2,many,TRBJ2-2,TRBV15,CATSSGPTDSGGNTGELFF,TGTGCCACCAGCAGCGGACCTACCGACTCGGGGGGGAACACCGGGGAGCTGTTTTTT
TRBD2,many,TRBJ2-2,TRBV19,CASSIIAGAATGELFF,TGTGCCAGTAGTATTATAGCGGGAGCTGCGACCGGGGAGCTGTTTTTT
TRBD1,many,TRBJ1-5,TRBV10-3,CAISVGTGKNQPQHF,TGTGCCATCAGTGTTGGGACAGGGAAAAATCAGCCCCAGCATTTT
TRBD1,many,TRBJ2-2,TRBV9,CASSFTDRGTGELFF,TGTGCCAGCAGCTTTACTGACAGGGGGACCGGGGAGCTGTTTTTT
TRBD1,NA,TRBJ1-1,TRBV28,CASSPADRVNTQAFF,TGTGCCAGCAGCCCCGCGGACAGGGTCAACACTCAAGCTTTCTTT
TRBD1,many,TRBJ2-5,TRBV5-4,CASSLRTGLETQYF,TGTGCCAGCAGCTTACGGACAGGGTTGGAGACCCAGTACTTC
NA,many,TRBJ1-1,TRBV2,CASSPRVYAFF,TGTGCCAGCAGCCCCCGGGTCTATGCTTTCTTT
NA,many,TRBJ2-7,TRBV6-5,CASSYRDEQYF,TGTGCCAGCAGTTACAGGGACGAGCAGTACTTC
TRBD1,many,TRBJ1-3,TRBV12-3/TRBV12-4,CASSPTGPGNTIYF,TGTGCCAGCAGCCCGACAGGGCCTGGAAACACCATATATTTT
NA,few,TRBJ1-1,TRBV28,CASSLAQIEAFF,TGTGCCAGCAGTTTAGCTCAGATAGAAGCTTTCTTT
TRBD2,NA,TRBJ2-7,TRBV20-1,CSARTPPGLAGGSYEQYF,TGCAGTGCTAGGACACCTCCGGGACTAGCGGGGGGATCCTACGAGCAGTACTTC
TRBD2,NA,TRBJ2-5,TRBV7-2,CASSPGSSGQETQYF,TGTGCCAGCAGCCCCGGGTCTAGCGGGCAAGAGACCCAGTACTTC
TRBD1,many,TRBJ2-2,TRBV6-2/TRBV6-3,CASSGQGTGELFF,TGTGCCAGCAGCGGACAGGGAACCGGGGAGCTGTTTTTT
NA,NA,TRBJ2-2,TRBV27,CASSYGPYTGELFF,TGTGCCAGCAGTTACGGCCCCTACACCGGGGAGCTGTTTTTT
TRBD2,many,TRBJ2-5,TRBV20-1,CSARELAGGRETQYF,TGCAGTGCTAGAGAACTAGCGGGAGGGCGAGAGACCCAGTACTTC
NA,many,TRBJ2-4,TRBV12-3/TRBV12-4,CASSQSTGKNIQYF,TGTGCCAGCAGTCAATCCACAGGGAAAAACATTCAGTACTTC
TRBD2,many,TRBJ2-7,TRBV6-5,CASSRASGVYEQYF,TGTGCCAGCAGTAGAGCTAGCGGAGTCTACGAGCAGTACTTC
TRBD1,many,TRBJ1-1,TRBV27,CASSLTAGGNTEAFF,TGTGCCAGCAGTTTAACGGCAGGGGGGAACACTGAAGCTTTCTTT
NA,once,TRBJ1-5,TRBV30,CAWSVLRGDQPQPF,TGTGCCTGGAGTGTCCTGCGGGGAGATCAGCCCCAGCCTTTT
NA,many,TRBJ2-7,TRBV6-1,CASVSTVGGDLWQYF,TGTGCCAGCGTCTCCACGGTAGGAGGTGATCTCTGGCAGTACTTC
TRBD1,many,TRBJ1-5,TRBV24-1,CATSNTGADQPQHF,TGTGCCACCAGTAATACAGGGGCCGATCAGCCCCAGCATTTT
NA,many,TRBJ1-1,TRBV27,CASSQLGLNTEAFF,TGTGCCAGCAGCCAGCTTGGGCTGAACACTGAAGCTTTCTTT
NA,NA,TRBJ2-5,TRBV12-3/TRBV12-4,CASTRRAPGETQYF,TGTGCCAGCACCCGAAGGGCTCCCGGGGAGACCCAGTACTTC
NA,many,TRBJ2-7,TRBV2,CATTVNSYEQYF,TGTGCCACCACAGTTAACTCCTACGAGCAGTACTTC
NA,few,TRBJ1-1,TRBV2,CARGDKAEAFF,TGTGCCAGAGGAGATAAGGCTGAAGCTTTCTTT
NA,many,TRBJ2-7,TRBV20-1,CSARLPPYEQYF,TGCAGTGCTAGACTCCCTCCATACGAGCAGTACTTC
NA,many,TRBJ2-5,TRBV3-1,CASSQDLSYQETQYF,TGTGCCAGCAGCCAAGATCTAAGCTACCAAGAGACCCAGTACTTC
NA,many,TRBJ2-7,TRBV19,CASSTSLRGSYEQYF,TGTGCCAGTAGTACCTCTTTGCGCGGCTCCTACGAGCAGTACTTC
NA,many,TRBJ2-6,TRBV7-6,CASSPRTGANVLTF,TGTGCCAGCAGCCCCCGGACTGGGGCCAACGTCCTGACTTTC
NA,NA,TRBJ1-5,TRBV7-2,CASSLWDIDQPQHF,TGTGCCAGCAGCCTGTGGGACATCGATCAGCCCCAGCATTTT
NA,few,TRBJ1-1,TRBV27,CASSHQGTTEAFF,TGTGCCAGCAGTCATCAGGGAACCACTGAAGCTTTCTTT
NA,many,TRBJ2-3,TRBV24-1,CATSDRTLAGQGTDTQYF,TGTGCCACCAGTGACAGAACCCTAGCGGGACAGGGCACAGATACGCAGTATTTT
NA,many,TRBJ1-5,TRBV3-1,CASSPGLSNQPQHF,TGTGCCAGCAGCCCAGGACTATCTAATCAGCCCCAGCATTTT
TRBD1,many,TRBJ2-2,TRBV27,CASSLRQGGGRTYTGELFF,TGTGCCAGCAGTTTGAGACAGGGCGGCGGCCGTACTTACACCGGGGAGCTGTTTTTT
NA,many,TRBJ1-3,TRBV9,CASSVDRASGNTIYF,TGTGCCAGCAGCGTAGACCGGGCGTCAGGAAACACCATATATTTT
TRBD1,many,TRBJ2-5,TRBV12-3/TRBV12-4,CASSLVTGDLETQYF,TGTGCCAGCAGTTTGGTAACAGGGGATTTGGAGACCCAGTACTTC
TRBD1,many,TRBJ2-7,TRBV20-1,CSALTGTGAYEQYF,TGCAGTGCTCTAACCGGGACAGGGGCCTACGAGCAGTACTTC
TRBD1,many,TRBJ2-7,TRBV4-2,CASSLSRQGADEQYF,TGTGCCAGCAGCCTCTCTAGACAGGGGGCCGACGAGCAGTACTTC
NA,many,TRBJ1-1,TRBV25-1,CASSEQRGTEAFF,TGTGCCAGCAGTGAACAAAGGGGTACTGAAGCTTTCTTT
NA,many,TRBJ2-7,TRBV25-1,CASSQAALEQYF,TGTGCCAGCAGCCAGGCGGCCCTCGAGCAGTACTTC
NA,NA,TRBJ2-5,TRBV11-2,CASSSLRVGTQYF,TGTGCCAGCAGCTCCCTTCGGGTCGGGACCCAGTACTTC
TRBD2,many,TRBJ2-2,TRBV11-2,CASSPSEPGLAGELFF,TGTGCCAGCAGCCCAAGCGAGCCGGGACTAGCTGGGGAGCTGTTTTTT
NA,many,TRBJ1-2,TRBV28,CASLVRQANYGYTF,TGTGCCAGCCTAGTTAGACAGGCCAACTATGGCTACACCTTC
NA,many,TRBJ2-7,TRBV11-2,CASSVGVYSYEQYF,TGTGCCAGCAGCGTCGGCGTGTACTCCTACGAGCAGTACTTC
NA,few,TRBJ1-5,TRBV24-1,CATSDSGYQPQHF,TGTGCCACCAGTGATTCAGGGTATCAGCCCCAGCATTTT
NA,NA,TRBJ2-5,TRBV11-1,CASSTTHISIQETQYF,TGTGCCAGCAGCACAACTCATATTTCGATCCAAGAGACCCAGTACTTC
NA,many,TRBJ2-7,TRBV30,CATSGPREQYF,TGTGCCACCTCAGGTCCCAGGGAGCAGTACTTC
NA,many,TRBJ1-1,TRBV12-3/TRBV12-4,CASSSPVYTEAFF,TGTGCCAGCAGTTCCCCGGTTTACACTGAAGCTTTCTTT
NA,NA,TRBJ2-7,TRBV12-3/TRBV12-4,CASTDHYEQYF,TGTGCCAGCACCGACCACTACGAGCAGTACTTC